This entry is about one T cell receptor beta chain. Its specificity is not known. Germline V lookup: CDR1 SEHNR, CDR2 FQNEAQ (reference sequence). The CDR3 loop spans 16 amino acids. Trimming left V 2 bases short and J 2 bases short, with 12 bases between. The run of the v3.0 immunoSEQ assay was at survey level. TCRdb's copy holds only in-frame clones and misses some; the assay was immunoSEQ multiplex PCR. The table records 15,000 to 20,000 clones, 79% of them present only once. The source of the sample is a study of long-term antiretroviral therapy in people with HIV. General observations from the study: Clones showing expansion before ART dominated the repertoire at all time points.

The input for sequencing was unsorted PBMCs, taken 2.3 years after starting antiretroviral therapy. The V call is TRBV7-9, the J call TRBJ2-2; D may be TRBD2 (5 bases). The sequence derives from a woman between 35 and 50 years old with HIV. The CDR3, as DNA: TGTGCCAGCAGCTTAATGGAGCGGAGTAACACCGGGGAGCTGTTTTTT. This sequence encodes CASSLMERSNTGELFF.